Sequencing of this T cell receptor beta chain was carried out in a study of blood T cell repertoires in COVID-19. Assay used: immunoSEQ multiplex PCR; TCRdb lists only in-frame clones, some missing. The table lists a few hundred thousand clones, around 86% of them singletons, with 12% in the top ten. CDR1 and CDR2 from the germline V gene are SNHLY and FYNNEI. The CDR3 is 13 residues long. Trimming took off 6 bases at V and 5 bases at J, with 11 bases between the two ends. Sequenced input: peripheral blood. The clonotype was recovered from a man older than 75 with acute or convalescent COVID-19. The chain couples TRBV2 to TRBJ1-5; a weak D match, TRBD1 (6 bases). The CDR3: CASSPDRDQPQHF. The CDR3 DNA reads as TGTGCCAGCAGCCCGGACAGAGATCAGCCCCAGCATTTT.